This T cell receptor (beta chain) was identified during a study of T cell changes during pregnancy in multiple sclerosis. The data were produced by immunoSEQ multiplex PCR, yet TCRdb's version contains in-frame clones alone and is incomplete. This repertoire shows approximately 58,000 clones, 92% found once; its top ten account for roughly 2.5%. This CDR3 is 14 amino acids long. The V gene's germline CDR1 is MNHEY and CDR2 SVGAGI. V was pared by 4 bases and J by 5 bases, with 5 bases of the junction left unmatched. The TCR sequence derives from a female donor in good health, enrolled as a control in a pregnancy study. This specimen consisted of peripheral blood, obtained in the second trimester of pregnancy. V usage is TRBV6-5 and J usage is TRBJ2-1; 7 nucleotides agree with TRBD2. The CDR3 DNA is TGTGCCAGCAGTTCCCTAGCGGTCCACAATGAGCAGTTCTTC. Its protein product is CASSSLAVHNEQFF.